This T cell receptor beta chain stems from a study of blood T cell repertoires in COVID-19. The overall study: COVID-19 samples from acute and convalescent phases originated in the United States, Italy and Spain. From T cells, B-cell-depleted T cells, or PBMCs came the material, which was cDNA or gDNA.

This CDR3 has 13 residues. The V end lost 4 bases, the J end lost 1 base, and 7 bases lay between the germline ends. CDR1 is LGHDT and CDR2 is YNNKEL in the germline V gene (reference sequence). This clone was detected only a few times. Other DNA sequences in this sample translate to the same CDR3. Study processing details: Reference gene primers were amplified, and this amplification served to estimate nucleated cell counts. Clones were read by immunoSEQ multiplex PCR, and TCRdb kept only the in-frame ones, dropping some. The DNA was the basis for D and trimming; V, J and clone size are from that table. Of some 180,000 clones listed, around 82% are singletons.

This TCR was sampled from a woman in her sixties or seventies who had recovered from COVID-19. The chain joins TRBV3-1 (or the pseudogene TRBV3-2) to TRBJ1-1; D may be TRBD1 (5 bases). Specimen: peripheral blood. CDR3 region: CASSRGGNTEAFF. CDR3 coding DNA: TGTGCCAGCAGCCGGGGGGGGAACACTGAAGCTTTCTTT.